These T cell receptor beta chains were read from a single sample in a study of graft-versus-host responses after intestinal transplantation. Their target antigens are unknown. This table comes from immunoSEQ multiplex PCR, and its TCRdb copy is limited to in-frame clones, with some not included. The sample includes tens of thousands of clones, about nine tenths of them seen just once. The material was unstimulated CD4+ T cells sorted from spleen or lymph node cells, obtained before intestinal transplant. These receptors were obtained from a human donor who received an intestinal transplant. CDR3s include the opening cysteine and the closing phenylalanine or tryptophan. The D gene is left open where the match is weak. The listing skips clone size in some rows; elsewhere it reads once, few, many or a size class.

CDR3 | DNA | V | D | size | J
CASSQDRAVGGSGNTIYF | TGCGCCAGCAGCCAAGATAGAGCCGTTGGGGGGTCCGGAAACACCATATATTTT | TRBV4-3 | NA | NA | TRBJ1-3
CASSLGQGAYEQYF | TGTGCCAGCAGTTTAGGACAGGGAGCCTACGAGCAGTACTTC | TRBV6-6 | TRBD1 | NA | TRBJ2-7
CASSSGLAGGFTYEQYF | TGTGCCAGCAGCTCTGGACTAGCGGGGGGTTTTACCTACGAGCAGTACTTC | TRBV7-9 | TRBD2 | NA | TRBJ2-7
CAWSVQFYGYTF | TGTGCCTGGAGTGTACAATTCTATGGCTACACCTTC | TRBV30 | NA | NA | TRBJ1-2
CASRQGTYGYTF | TGTGCCAGCAGGCAGGGCACCTATGGCTACACCTTC | TRBV6-5 | NA | NA | TRBJ1-2
CASSQERRVGEQYF | TGCGCCAGCAGCCAAGAGAGGAGAGTGGGCGAGCAGTACTTC | TRBV4-3 | NA | once | TRBJ2-7
CAWSPLDRPNTEAFF | TGTGCCTGGAGTCCGCTAGACAGACCGAACACTGAAGCTTTCTTT | TRBV30 | NA | NA | TRBJ1-1
CASSRITGSYNEQFF | TGTGCCAGCAGCCGGATAACGGGAAGCTACAATGAGCAGTTCTTC | TRBV5-6 | NA | NA | TRBJ2-1
CASSARMDYTDTQYF | TGTGCCAGCAGCGCTAGGATGGACTACACAGATACGCAGTATTTT | TRBV9 | NA | NA | TRBJ2-3
CASSDRTGGTSTDTQYF | TGTGCCAGCAGTGACCGTACAGGGGGGACTAGCACAGATACGCAGTATTTT | TRBV6-1 | TRBD1 | NA | TRBJ2-3
CASRSGNTEAFF | TGTGCCAGCAGGTCGGGGAACACTGAAGCTTTCTTT | TRBV6-6 | NA | NA | TRBJ1-1
CACERGEQYF | TGTGCCTGCGAGCGGGGGGAGCAGTACTTC | TRBV21-1 | NA | NA | TRBJ2-7
CASSLREGRYGYTF | TGCGCCAGCAGCTTGAGGGAGGGCCGTTATGGCTACACCTTC | TRBV5-1 | NA | NA | TRBJ1-2
CASSIALERDTEAFF | TGTGCCAGCAGTATCGCCCTTGAGAGGGACACTGAAGCTTTCTTT | TRBV7-9 | NA | NA | TRBJ1-1
CASSNDRGAYEQYF | TGTGCCAGCAGCAATGACAGGGGGGCCTACGAGCAGTACTTC | TRBV21-1 | NA | NA | TRBJ2-7
CASSLASRETGELFF | TGTGCCAGCAGCTTAGCATCCAGGGAAACCGGGGAGCTGTTTTTT | TRBV7-9 | NA | NA | TRBJ2-2
CASSLEAGLYGYTF | TGCGCCAGCAGCTTGGAGGCAGGACTCTATGGCTACACCTTC | TRBV5-1 | NA | NA | TRBJ1-2
CASVLAGPSYNEQFF | TGTGCCAGCGTCCTAGCGGGGCCCTCCTACAATGAGCAGTTCTTC | TRBV7-2 | TRBD2 | NA | TRBJ2-1
CASSLTGTSFNNEQFF | TGTGCCAGCAGCCTAACCGGGACTAGCTTTAACAATGAGCAGTTCTTC | TRBV9 | TRBD2 | NA | TRBJ2-1
CASSVTSGQGPPLHF | TGTGCCAGCAGTGTGACCTCGGGACAGGGTCCACCCCTCCACTTT | TRBV28 | TRBD1 | NA | TRBJ1-6
CAWSIQGTNYGYTF | TGTGCCTGGAGCATACAGGGGACTAACTATGGCTACACCTTC | TRBV30 | TRBD1 | NA | TRBJ1-2
CASSYGRATRETQYF | TGTGCCAGCAGTTATGGCAGGGCTACCCGGGAGACCCAGTACTTC | TRBV6-6 | NA | NA | TRBJ2-5
CASSLGASVNTEAFF | TGTGCCAGCAGCTTGGGAGCCTCGGTGAACACTGAAGCTTTCTTT | TRBV5-4 | NA | NA | TRBJ1-1
CARGGTYEQYF | TGTGCCCGCGGGGGGACCTACGAGCAGTACTTC | TRBV30 | TRBD2 | once | TRBJ2-7
CARSFRSKLFF | TGTGCCAGAAGCTTCCGGTCAAAACTGTTTTTT | TRBV5-3 | NA | NA | TRBJ1-4
CASSRGRGQETQYF | TGTGCCAGCAGCCGGGGCAGGGGCCAAGAGACCCAGTACTTC | TRBV5-8 | NA | NA | TRBJ2-5
CASSLELGTVPATDTQYF | TGTGCCAGCAGCTTAGAGTTAGGAACGGTGCCAGCGACAGATACGCAGTATTTT | TRBV7-6 | NA | NA | TRBJ2-3
CASSPTANTEAFF | TGCGCCAGCAGTCCAACAGCGAACACTGAAGCTTTCTTT | TRBV23-1 | NA | once | TRBJ1-1
CASSQAEQGSNYGYTF | TGCGCCAGCAGCCAAGCTGAACAGGGTAGTAACTATGGCTACACCTTC | TRBV4-3 | NA | few | TRBJ1-2
CAWSNRAPREQYF | TGTGCCTGGAGTAACAGGGCCCCCCGCGAGCAGTACTTC | TRBV30 | NA | NA | TRBJ2-7
CASSLVSGGNTIYF | TGTGCCAGCAGCCTTGTATCCGGGGGAAACACCATATATTTT | TRBV7-9 | NA | NA | TRBJ1-3
CASSARAGASGYTF | TGTGCCAGCAGCGCCAGGGCGGGGGCATCGGGCTACACCTTC | TRBV9 | NA | NA | TRBJ1-2
CASSLGAAPDTQYF | TGCGCCAGCAGCCTCGGAGCCGCCCCAGATACGCAGTATTTT | TRBV5-1 | NA | once | TRBJ2-3
CASSPREEGTEAFF | TGTGCCAGCAGCCCCAGAGAAGAGGGCACTGAAGCTTTCTTT | TRBV7-9 | NA | NA | TRBJ1-1
CASLKIPGANVTEAFF | TGCGCCAGCCTCAAAATTCCGGGAGCTAATGTCACTGAAGCTTTCTTT | TRBV10-1 | NA | NA | TRBJ1-1
CASSFTRFGTANEKLFF | TGTGCCAGCAGCTTTACTCGGTTCGGGACAGCTAATGAAAAACTGTTTTTT | TRBV7-8 | TRBD1 | once | TRBJ1-4
CASSPRGAQDTQYF | TGTGCCAGCAGCCCCCGGGGGGCACAAGATACGCAGTATTTT | TRBV9 | NA | NA | TRBJ2-3
CASRVGGYYGYTF | TGTGCCAGCAGGGTCGGGGGATACTATGGCTACACCTTC | TRBV6-6 | NA | NA | TRBJ1-2
CASSALPGGELFF | TGCGCCAGCAGCGCCCTCCCAGGTGGGGAGCTGTTTTTT | TRBV4-1 | NA | NA | TRBJ2-2
CASHKQGTLEAFF | TGTGCCAGCCATAAACAGGGGACTCTTGAAGCTTTCTTT | TRBV19 | TRBD1 | NA | TRBJ1-1
CAWSVRGDRVGETQYF | TGTGCCTGGAGTGTACGAGGGGACAGGGTGGGAGAGACCCAGTACTTC | TRBV30 | TRBD1 | NA | TRBJ2-5
CASIFLESSYNSPLHF | TGTGCCAGCATTTTCCTAGAAAGCTCCTATAATTCACCCCTCCACTTT | TRBV21-1 | NA | NA | TRBJ1-6
CSVEGSFSGANVLTF | TGCAGCGTTGAAGGGAGTTTCTCTGGGGCCAACGTCCTGACTTTC | TRBV29-1 | NA | NA | TRBJ2-6
CASSQQVVNTEAFF | TGCGCCAGCAGCCAACAGGTGGTGAACACTGAAGCTTTCTTT | TRBV4-3 | NA | NA | TRBJ1-1
CASGSTGNTIYF | TGTGCTAGTGGATCAACAGGAAACACCATATATTTT | TRBV12-5 | NA | NA | TRBJ1-3
CASSLDVGGGQPQHF | TGCGCCAGCAGCTTGGACGTGGGAGGAGGCCAGCCCCAGCATTTT | TRBV5-1 | NA | NA | TRBJ1-5
CSIRDRDYYEQYF | TGCAGCATCCGGGACAGGGATTATTACGAGCAGTACTTC | TRBV29-1 | TRBD1 | NA | TRBJ2-7
CASTLRDQGINYGYTF | TGTGCCAGCACCTTACGCGATCAGGGAATAAACTATGGCTACACCTTC | TRBV6-6 | NA | once | TRBJ1-2
CASSYPRGDYYNEQFF | TGTGCCAGCAGTTACCCCCGGGGAGACTACTACAATGAGCAGTTCTTC | TRBV6-6 | NA | NA | TRBJ2-1
CASSRGDPYEQYF | TGTGCCAGCTCACGGGGGGACCCCTACGAGCAGTACTTC | TRBV18 | NA | NA | TRBJ2-7
CASSIPGGSYEQYF | TGTGCCAGTAGTATTCCAGGGGGGTCCTACGAGCAGTACTTC | TRBV19 | NA | NA | TRBJ2-7
CASRAVRSYNEQFF | TGTGCCAGCCGAGCTGTGAGGAGTTACAATGAGCAGTTCTTC | TRBV5-8 | NA | NA | TRBJ2-1
CASSPRQGPGRNSPLHF | TGTGCCAGCAGCCCCCGACAGGGTCCCGGGCGAAATTCACCCCTCCACTTT | TRBV7-2 | TRBD1 | NA | TRBJ1-6
CASRRDRARGYGYTF | TGTGCCAGCAGACGGGACAGGGCTAGGGGATATGGCTACACCTTC | TRBV6-5 | TRBD1 | NA | TRBJ1-2
CASSRLGQGEGNTIYF | TGTGCCAGCAGCCGACTCGGACAGGGTGAAGGAAACACCATATATTTT | TRBV7-2 | TRBD1 | NA | TRBJ1-3